The sequence of this T cell receptor (beta chain) was determined in a study of OX40 agonist ivuxolimab in advanced cancers. Study-level background: The patients got ivuxolimab, which is an agonistic anti-OX40 (CD134) antibody. Partial responses were recorded for three patients, including one with hepatocellular carcinoma and two with cutaneous melanoma. Earlier anti-PD-1, anti-PD-L1 or anti-CTLA-4 therapy was permitted; 35% to 50% had received some.

The CDR3 has 13 amino acids. The V and J ends lost 2 bases and 7 bases respectively, with 12 bases between them. Germline V gene lookup returns CDR1 MNHEY and CDR2 SVGAGI. Study results and caveats: CD8+ T cells averaged more expanded clones than CD4+.

On this clone: Its antigen is currently unknown.

Sequenced by immunoSEQ multiplex PCR; TCRdb stores in-frame clones only, minus some. The sample shows roughly 10,000 clones, 85% to 90% of them seen only once. The sequence was collected from an adult with an advanced solid tumor such as melanoma, head and neck, liver or kidney cancer. Sequenced here: CD4+ or CD8+ T cells sorted from blood, sampled in a trial of the OX40 agonist ivuxolimab. The chain joins TRBV6-5 to TRBJ2-7; no clear D. The CDR3 region is CASSYDWGTEQYF. In DNA, the CDR3 is TGTGCCAGCAGTTACGACTGGGGAACTGAGCAGTACTTC.